This TCR beta chain emerged from a study of memory CD4+ T cells and cytomegalovirus serostatus. Generated by immunoSEQ multiplex PCR, the TCRdb table keeps only in-frame clones and is missing some. The sample consists of about 56,000 clones, roughly 87% of them appearing once. Trimming left V 6 bases short and J 0 bases short, with 12 bases between. The CDR3 covers 15 residues. The V gene's germline CDR1 is SEHNR and CDR2 FQNEAQ (reference sequence). Single viable CD3+CD4+CD8-CD45RO+ cells were sorted as the memory CD4+ T cells. This receptor was taken from an adult in good health and CMV-seronegative. The rearrangement joins TRBV7-9 to TRBJ2-4; D possibly corresponds to TRBD2 (7 bases). Source material: memory CD4+ T cells from blood. The CDR3 sequence is CASSYGGLAKNIQYF. The CDR3 nucleotides read TGTGCCAGCAGTTACGGGGGGCTAGCCAAAAACATTCAGTACTTC.